This T cell receptor beta chain was sequenced during a study of T cell responses to AZD1222 COVID-19 vaccine. Study outcomes and limitations: Recipients of two AZD1222 doses showed rising Spike-specific TCR breadth and depth. Nearly half of spike-specific TCRs reportedly target variant regions that are unmutated in the B.1.351 and B.1.1.7 variants.

Turning to this clone: The antigen is not known.

TCRdb keeps only in-frame clones here, not all; method: immunoSEQ multiplex PCR. This table holds tens of thousands of clones, approximately 85% found once. CDR3 length equals 16 residues. CDR1 and CDR2 from the germline V gene are LGHDT and YNNKEL (reference sequence). With V trimmed by 3 bases and J by 5 bases, 9 bases remained unmatched. V usage is TRBV3-1 (or the pseudogene TRBV3-2) and J usage is TRBJ2-5; 10 bases align to TRBD2. The sample was peripheral blood, taken on day 0 of AZD1222 vaccination. The clonotype was recovered from an adult in good health. CDR3 sequence: CASSHRTSGVRETQYF. The CDR3 DNA follows: TGTGCCAGCAGCCATAGGACTAGCGGTGTCAGGGAGACCCAGTACTTC.